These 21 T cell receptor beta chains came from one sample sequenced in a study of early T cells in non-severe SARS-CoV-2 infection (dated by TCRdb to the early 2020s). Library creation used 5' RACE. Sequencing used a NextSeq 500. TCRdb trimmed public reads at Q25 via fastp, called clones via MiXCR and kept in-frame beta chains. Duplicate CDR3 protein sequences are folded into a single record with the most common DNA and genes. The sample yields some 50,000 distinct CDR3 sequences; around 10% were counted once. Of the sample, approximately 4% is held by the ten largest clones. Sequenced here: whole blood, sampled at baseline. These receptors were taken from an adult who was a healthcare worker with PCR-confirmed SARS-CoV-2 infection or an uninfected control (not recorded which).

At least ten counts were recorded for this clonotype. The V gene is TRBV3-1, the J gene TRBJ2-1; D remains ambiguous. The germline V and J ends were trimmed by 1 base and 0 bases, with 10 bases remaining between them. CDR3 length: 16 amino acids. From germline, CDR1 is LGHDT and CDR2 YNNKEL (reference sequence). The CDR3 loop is CASSQVVAASYNEQFF. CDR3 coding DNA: TGTGCCAGCAGCCAAGTCGTGGCGGCCTCCTACAATGAGCAGTTCTTC.

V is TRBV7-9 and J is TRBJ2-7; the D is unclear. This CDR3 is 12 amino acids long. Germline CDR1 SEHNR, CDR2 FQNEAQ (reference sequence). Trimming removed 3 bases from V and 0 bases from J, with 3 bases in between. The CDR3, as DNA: TGTGCCAGCAGCTTGACCTCCTACGAGCAGTACTTC. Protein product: CASSLTSYEQYF.

CDR3 DNA: TGTGCCAGCAGCACACCGACGGACGGGTCCACAGATACGCAGTATTTT. The encoded protein is CASSTPTDGSTDTQYF. The V and J genes are TRBV7-9 and TRBJ2-3; D uncertain. Germline V CDR1 and CDR2: SEHNR, FQNEAQ (reference sequence). The CDR3 runs 16 residues. Trimming cost V 5 bases and J 2 bases, with 17 bases left between them. Filled out from reference TRBV7-9 and TRBJ2-3, the complete variable domain reads DTGVSQNPRHKITKRGQNVTFRCDPISEHNRLYWYRQTLGQGPEFLTYFQNEAQLEKSRLLSDRFSAERPKGSFSTLEIQRTEQGDSAMYLCASSTPTDGSTDTQYFGPGTRLTVL.

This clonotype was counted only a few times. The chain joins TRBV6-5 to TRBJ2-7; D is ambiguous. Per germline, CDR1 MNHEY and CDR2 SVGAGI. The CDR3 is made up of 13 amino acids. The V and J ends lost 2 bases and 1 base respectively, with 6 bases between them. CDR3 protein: CASSYMESYEQYF. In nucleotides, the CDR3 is TGTGCCAGCAGTTACATGGAATCCTACGAGCAGTACTTC.

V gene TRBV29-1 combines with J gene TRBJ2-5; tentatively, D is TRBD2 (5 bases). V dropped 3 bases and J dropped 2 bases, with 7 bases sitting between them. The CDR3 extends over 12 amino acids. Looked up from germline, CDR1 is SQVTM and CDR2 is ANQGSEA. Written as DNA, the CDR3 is TGCAGCGTTGACCGGGATCAAGAGACCCAGTACTTC. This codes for CSVDRDQETQYF. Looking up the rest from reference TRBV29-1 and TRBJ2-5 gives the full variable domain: SAVISQKPSRDICQRGTSLTIQCQVDSQVTMMFWYRQQPGQSLTLIATANQGSEATYESGFVIDKFPISRPNLTFSTLTVSNMSPEDSSIYLCSVDRDQETQYFGPGTRLLVL.

CDR3 DNA: TGTGCCAGCAGTGAATTGGGACAGGGTTCGGATACGCAGTATTTT. This sequence encodes CASSELGQGSDTQYF. The chain has TRBV2 and TRBJ2-3, with 9 bases identical to TRBD1. This CDR3 contains 15 residues. The V segment lost 2 bases and the J segment 6 bases; nucleotides outside the gene matches: 6. Germline CDR1 is SNHLY and CDR2 is FYNNEI.

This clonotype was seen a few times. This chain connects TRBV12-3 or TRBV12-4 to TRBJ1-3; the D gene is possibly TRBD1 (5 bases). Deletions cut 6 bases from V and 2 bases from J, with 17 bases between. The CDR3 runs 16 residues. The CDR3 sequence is CASSPIGTRTGNTIYF. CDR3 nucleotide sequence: TGTGCCAGCAGCCCTATCGGGACCCGCACTGGAAACACCATATATTTT.

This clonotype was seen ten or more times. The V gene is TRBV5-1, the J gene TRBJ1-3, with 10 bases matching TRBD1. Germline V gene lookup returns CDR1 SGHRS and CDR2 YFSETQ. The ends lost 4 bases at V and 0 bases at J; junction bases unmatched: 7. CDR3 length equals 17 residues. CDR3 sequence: CASSNRDRGISGNTIYF. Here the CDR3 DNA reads TGCGCCAGCAGCAACCGGGACAGGGGCATCTCTGGAAACACCATATATTTT. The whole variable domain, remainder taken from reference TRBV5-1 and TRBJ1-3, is KAGVTQTPRYLIKTRGQQVTLSCSPISGHRSVSWYQQTPGQGLQFLFEYFSETQRNKGNFPGRFSGRQFSNSRSEMNVSTLELGDSALYLCASSNRDRGISGNTIYFGEGSWLTVV.

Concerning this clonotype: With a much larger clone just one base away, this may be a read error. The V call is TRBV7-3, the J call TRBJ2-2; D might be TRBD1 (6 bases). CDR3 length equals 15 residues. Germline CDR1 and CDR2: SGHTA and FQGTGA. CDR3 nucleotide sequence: TGTGCCAGCAGCTTGGGGGCCTCGAACACCGGGGATCTGTTTTTT. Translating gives CASSLGASNTGDLFF.

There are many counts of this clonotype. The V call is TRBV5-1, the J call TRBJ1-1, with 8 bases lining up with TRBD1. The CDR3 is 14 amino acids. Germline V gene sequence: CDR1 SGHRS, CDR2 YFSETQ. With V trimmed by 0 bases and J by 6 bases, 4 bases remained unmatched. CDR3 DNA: TGCGCCAGCAGCTTGGGGACAGGGAAGGCTGAAGCTTTCTTT. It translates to CASSLGTGKAEAFF.

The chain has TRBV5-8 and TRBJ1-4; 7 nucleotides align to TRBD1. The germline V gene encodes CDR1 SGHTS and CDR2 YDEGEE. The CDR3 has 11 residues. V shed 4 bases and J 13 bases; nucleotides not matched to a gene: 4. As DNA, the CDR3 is TGTGCCAGCAGCGTCGGACAGGTACTGTTTTTT. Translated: CASSVGQVLFF.

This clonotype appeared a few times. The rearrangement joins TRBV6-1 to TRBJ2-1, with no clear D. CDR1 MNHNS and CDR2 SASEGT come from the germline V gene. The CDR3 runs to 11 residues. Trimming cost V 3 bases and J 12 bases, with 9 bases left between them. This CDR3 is CASSEVETQFF. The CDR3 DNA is TGTGCCAGCAGTGAGGTGGAGACGCAGTTCTTC.

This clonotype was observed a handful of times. CDR3 residues: CASSSPLGQGYTGELFF. CDR3 nucleotide sequence: TGTGCCAGCAGCTCGCCTTTAGGACAGGGGTACACCGGGGAGCTGTTTTTT. The genes are TRBV5-4 and TRBJ2-2; TRBD1 matches 9 bases. J was trimmed by 3 bases and V by 3 bases; bases with no gene match: 9. CDR1 and CDR2 from the germline V gene are SGHNT and YYREEE (reference sequence). The CDR3 consists of 17 residues.

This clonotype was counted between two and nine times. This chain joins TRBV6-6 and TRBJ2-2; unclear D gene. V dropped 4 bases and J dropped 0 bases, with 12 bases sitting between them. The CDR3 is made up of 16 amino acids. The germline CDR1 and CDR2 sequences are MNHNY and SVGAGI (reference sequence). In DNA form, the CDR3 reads TGTGCCAGCAGTTTCCCTGCGGCTCCGAACACCGGGGAGCTGTTTTTT. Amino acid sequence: CASSFPAAPNTGELFF.

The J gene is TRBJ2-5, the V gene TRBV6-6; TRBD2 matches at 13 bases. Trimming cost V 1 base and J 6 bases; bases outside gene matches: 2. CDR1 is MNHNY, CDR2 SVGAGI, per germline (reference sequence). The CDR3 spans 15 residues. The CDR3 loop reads CASSYYGTSGKTQYF. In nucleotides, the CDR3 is TGTGCCAGCAGTTACTACGGGACTAGCGGGAAGACCCAGTACTTC.

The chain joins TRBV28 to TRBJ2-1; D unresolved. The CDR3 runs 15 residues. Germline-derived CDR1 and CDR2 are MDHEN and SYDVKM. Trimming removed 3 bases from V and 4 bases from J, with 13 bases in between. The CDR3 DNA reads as TGTGCCAGCAGTTTCCCCACAAGTTCTTACAATGAGCAGTTCTTC. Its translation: CASSFPTSSYNEQFF.

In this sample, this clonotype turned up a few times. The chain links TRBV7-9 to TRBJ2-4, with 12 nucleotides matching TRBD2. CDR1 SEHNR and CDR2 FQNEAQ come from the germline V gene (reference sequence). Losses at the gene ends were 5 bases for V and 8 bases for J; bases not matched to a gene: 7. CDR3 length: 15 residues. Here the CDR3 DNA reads TGTGCCAGCAGCCCTTCTAGCGGGGGGGCAGACATTCAGTACTTC. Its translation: CASSPSSGGADIQYF.

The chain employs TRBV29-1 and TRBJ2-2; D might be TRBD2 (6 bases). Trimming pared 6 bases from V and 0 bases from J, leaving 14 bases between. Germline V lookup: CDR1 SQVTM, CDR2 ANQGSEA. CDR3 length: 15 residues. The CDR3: CSVRVGGPNTGELFF. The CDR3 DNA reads TGCAGCGTCCGAGTCGGGGGACCGAACACCGGGGAGCTGTTTTTT.

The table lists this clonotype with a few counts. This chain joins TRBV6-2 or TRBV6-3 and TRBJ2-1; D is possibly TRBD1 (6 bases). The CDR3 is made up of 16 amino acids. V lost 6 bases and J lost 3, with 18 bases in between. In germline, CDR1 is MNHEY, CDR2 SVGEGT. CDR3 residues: CASSLGHRGYYNEQFF. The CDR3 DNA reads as TGTGCCAGCAGCTTGGGACACCGAGGCTACTACAATGAGCAGTTCTTC.

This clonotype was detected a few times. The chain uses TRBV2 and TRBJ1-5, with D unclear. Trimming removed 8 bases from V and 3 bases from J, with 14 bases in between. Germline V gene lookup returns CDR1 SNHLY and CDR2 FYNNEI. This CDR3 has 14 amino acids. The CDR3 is CASGVGGYNQPQHF. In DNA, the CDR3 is TGTGCCAGCGGCGTAGGCGGATACAATCAGCCCCAGCATTTT.

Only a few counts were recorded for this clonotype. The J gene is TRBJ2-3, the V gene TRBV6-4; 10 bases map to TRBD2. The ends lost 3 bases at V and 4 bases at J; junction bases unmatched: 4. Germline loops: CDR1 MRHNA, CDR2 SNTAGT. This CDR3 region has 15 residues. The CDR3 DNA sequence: TGTGCCAGCAGTGAGAGCGGGGGGGCCTCAGATACGCAGTATTTT. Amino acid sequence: CASSESGGASDTQYF.